There are many counts of the clone carrying this T cell receptor (beta chain). The entry originates in a study of response to subunit inactivated influenza vaccine. Germline CDR1 reads SGHTA; CDR2 reads FQGNSA. V was clipped by 4 bases and J by 2 bases, with 10 bases between them. The CDR3 covers 14 residues. TCRdb processed the RT-PCR reads anew with MiXCR; each CDR3 protein has one entry. Of over 150,000 distinct CDR3 sequences listed, 7.5% to 10% were seen once; the top ten hold roughly 10%. The J gene is TRBJ2-3, the V gene TRBV7-2; TRBD1 is a possible D gene (5 bases). The clonotype comes from a man over 45 who received an inactivated influenza vaccine. Sequenced here: non-naive T cells sorted from PBMCs, sampled on the day of vaccination. DNA for the CDR3: TGTGCCAGCAGCTACAGGCTTCCCACAGATACGCAGTATTTT. Protein product: CASSYRLPTDTQYF.